What follows describes a single T cell receptor (beta chain). Its antigen is currently unknown. TCRdb fed the reads into MiXCR, producing one record per CDR3 protein. The sample comprises 200,000 or so distinct CDR3 sequences, approximately 38% of which are singletons, and roughly three fifths rests with the top ten. The entry originates in a study of T cell repertoires in cytomegalovirus infection. CDR3 size: 15 residues. With 8 bases clipped from V and 2 bases from J, the junction kept 6 bases outside the gene matches. The sequence was obtained from a human donor in good health (CMV status not recorded). Some clones in this sample may be carry-over from other donors' samples. Sequenced here: CD8+ T cells from cultured PBMCs, sampled from culture after CMV antigen stimulation. The J gene is TRBJ2-3, the V gene TRBV12-3 or TRBV12-4; 11 bases agree with TRBD2. The CDR3 nucleotides read TGTGCCAGCCTGACTAGCGGGGACCCCACAGATACGCAGTATTTT. This sequence encodes CASLTSGDPTDTQYF.